The present T cell receptor beta chain was sequenced within a study of neurological immune-mediated disorders. Findings of the study overall: None of the CDR3 amino acid sequences of expanded clones were shared across subjects, and this suggested private repertoires in all groups.

cDNA synthesis was performed by 5'RACE with 10-nucleotide random UMIs. Each CDR3 protein is one row after TCRdb ran MiXCR on the 5' RACE reads. Here the sample spans tens of thousands of distinct CDR3 sequences, approximately 13% being singletons. This clonotype occurred many times. As yet, its antigen is unknown. Germline CDR1 and CDR2: SGHRS and YFSETQ. CDR3 length equals 17 residues. The V end was cut by 0 bases, the J end by 5 bases, with 18 bases between. Sample time point: longitudinal time-point 3. Unsorted libraries used 2 million PBMCs kept at -80 degrees C. V and J are TRBV5-1 and TRBJ2-1; D is possibly TRBD2 (6 bases). The TCR was taken from a man aged 30-40 years in good health. The sample consisted of PBMCs. CDR3 nucleotides: TGCGCCAGCAGCTTGGGCTTCATAGCGGAGAGGAACAATGAGCAGTTCTTC. It translates to CASSLGFIAERNNEQFF.